This TCR beta chain was identified during a study of blood T cell repertoires in COVID-19. Background on the study: Samples representing acute and convalescent COVID-19 were sourced from the United States, Italy and Spain. The cDNA or gDNA used as material had been derived from T cells, B-cell-depleted T cells, or PBMCs.

Authors' data handling: The authors estimated nucleated cell counts from reference gene primer amplification. Assay used: immunoSEQ multiplex PCR; TCRdb lists only in-frame clones, some missing. D and trimming come from the DNA, and the V and J calls and clone size come from that table. The data show 85,000 to 100,000 clones, with about nine tenths seen just once and about 1.7% held by the top ten. Per the germline V gene, CDR1 is SGHNT and CDR2 is YYREEE (reference sequence). CDR3 length: 14 amino acids. Trimming pared 0 bases from V and 10 bases from J, leaving 11 bases between. This receptor was taken from a man in his fifties or sixties with acute or convalescent COVID-19. The chain links TRBV5-4 to TRBJ1-6; D unresolved. The sample was peripheral blood. For the CDR3, the DNA is TGTGCCAGCAGCTTGGACAGCCAGTGGTCACCCCTCCACTTT. It yields the protein CASSLDSQWSPLHF.